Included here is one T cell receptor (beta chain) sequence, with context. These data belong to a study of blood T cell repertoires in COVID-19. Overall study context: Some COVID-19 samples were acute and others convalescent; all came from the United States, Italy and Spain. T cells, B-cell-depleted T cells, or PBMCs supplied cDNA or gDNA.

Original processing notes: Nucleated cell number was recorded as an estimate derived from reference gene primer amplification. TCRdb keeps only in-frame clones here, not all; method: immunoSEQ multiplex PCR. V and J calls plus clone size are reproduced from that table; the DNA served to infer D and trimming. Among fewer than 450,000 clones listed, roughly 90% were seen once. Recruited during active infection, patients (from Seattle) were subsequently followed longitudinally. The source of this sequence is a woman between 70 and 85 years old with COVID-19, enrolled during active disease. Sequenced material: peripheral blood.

CDR3 region: CASRRSGFGANVLTF. The CDR3 DNA follows: TGTGCCAGTAGGCGATCCGGTTTCGGGGCCAACGTCCTGACTTTC. The chain has TRBV19 and TRBJ2-6; D uncertain. There are 15 residues in the CDR3. The ends were cut back, 6 bases at V and 4 bases at J, with 13 bases in the middle. Germline V CDR1 and CDR2: LNHDA, SQIVND (reference sequence).